These T cell receptor beta chains were read from a single sample in a study of blood T cell repertoires in COVID-19. Here immunoSEQ multiplex PCR was the method, and the copy in TCRdb shows in-frame clones only, minus some. The data contain about 14,000 clones, 73% of them singletons. Sample: peripheral blood. All receptors derive from a man aged 65-85 years with acute or convalescent COVID-19. CDR3s include the opening cysteine and the closing phenylalanine or tryptophan. A D gene is named only where the DNA matches it firmly. Clone sizes are given selectively: once, few, many, or a class where the clone is expanded.

TRBD1	.	TRBV11-2	TRBJ1-1	CASSPLQGTNTEAFF	TGTGCCAGCAGCCCCTTACAGGGGACGAACACTGAAGCTTTCTTT
.	.	TRBV10-3	TRBJ1-1	CAISESIVRDTEAFF	TGTGCCATCAGTGAGTCGATTGTTCGGGACACTGAAGCTTTCTTT
TRBD1	.	TRBV6-4	TRBJ2-7	CASSDPGTASYEQYF	TGTGCCAGCAGTGACCCAGGGACAGCCTCCTACGAGCAGTACTTC
.	.	TRBV7-2	TRBJ1-2	CASRFMASQINYGYTF	TGTGCCAGCAGGTTTATGGCCTCACAGATTAACTATGGCTACACCTTC
TRBD2	once	TRBV11-2	TRBJ2-1	CASSLGAGNSYNEQFF	TGTGCCAGCAGCTTAGGAGCGGGGAACTCCTACAATGAGCAGTTCTTC
TRBD1	.	TRBV5-1	TRBJ1-2	CASSFRGRTGDYGYTF	TGCGCCAGCAGCTTCCGCGGACGGACAGGGGACTATGGCTACACCTTC
TRBD1	few	TRBV7-8	TRBJ1-2	CASSPRQGAGLGYTF	TGTGCCAGCAGCCCAAGGCAGGGGGCCGGCCTTGGCTACACCTTC
.	.	TRBV6-5	TRBJ1-5	CASRRKQGGNQPQHF	TGTGCCAGCAGAAGGAAACAGGGTGGAAATCAGCCCCAGCATTTT
.	.	TRBV6-2/TRBV6-3	TRBJ2-3	CASSRGLTAGPDTQYF	TGTGCCAGCAGCCGCGGACTCACGGCTGGGCCAGATACGCAGTATTTT
.	.	TRBV30	TRBJ2-7	CAWSVRRAGRVDEQYF	TGTGCCTGGAGTGTACGCCGAGCAGGCAGAGTGGACGAGCAGTACTTC
.	.	TRBV27	TRBJ2-2	CASSFPGGELFF	TGTGCCAGCAGTTTCCCGGGAGGGGAGCTGTTTTTT
.	.	TRBV7-3	TRBJ2-1	CASSPLKEGNEQFF	TGTGCCAGCAGCCCCCTTAAGGAGGGCAATGAGCAGTTCTTC
TRBD2	.	TRBV19	TRBJ2-3	CASRGMTSGRGHLDTQYF	TGTGCCAGTAGGGGGATGACTAGCGGGAGGGGCCATTTGGATACGCAGTATTTT
.	.	TRBV9	TRBJ1-4	CASSDGTGRHEKLFF	TGTGCCAGCAGCGACGGCACAGGGCGTCATGAAAAACTGTTTTTT
TRBD2	.	TRBV19	TRBJ2-7	CASRLTSGGYEQYF	TGTGCCAGTAGGCTGACTAGCGGGGGCTACGAGCAGTACTTC
.	.	TRBV5-3	TRBJ2-2	CARSPPTRVTGELFF	TGTGCCAGAAGCCCCCCAACTAGGGTCACCGGGGAGCTGTTTTTT
TRBD2	.	TRBV6-2/TRBV6-3	TRBJ2-1	CASSRPGTSGREKFF	TGTGCCAGCAGCCGACCCGGGACTAGCGGGAGGGAGAAGTTCTTC
.	.	TRBV5-1	TRBJ1-1	CASSRPKGGNTEAFF	TGCGCCAGCAGCCGTCCCAAAGGGGGAAACACTGAAGCTTTCTTT
TRBD2	.	TRBV7-3	TRBJ2-6	CASSPAVAGHSGANVLTF	TGTGCCAGCAGCCCAGCGGTAGCGGGGCACTCTGGGGCCAACGTCCTGACTTTC
.	few	TRBV20-1	TRBJ2-7	CSASHSTLNYEQYF	TGCAGTGCTAGTCACTCCACCCTAAACTACGAGCAGTACTTC
TRBD2	.	TRBV7-8	TRBJ2-7	CASSLWTSGYEQYF	TGTGCCAGCAGCCTATGGACTAGCGGCTACGAGCAGTACTTC
TRBD2	.	TRBV5-4	TRBJ2-5	CASSRREGPTQYF	TGTGCCAGCAGCCGGCGGGAGGGGCCGACCCAGTACTTC
TRBD2	.	TRBV11-2	TRBJ2-7	CASSLSGRAHEQYF	TGTGCCAGCAGCTTAAGCGGGAGGGCCCACGAGCAGTACTTC
TRBD1	once	TRBV19	TRBJ1-2	CASSIEDGQGRGYTF	TGTGCCAGTAGTATTGAGGACGGACAGGGACGTGGCTACACCTTC
.	.	TRBV21-1	TRBJ2-1	CASSKRLAGTPIVF	TGTGCCAGCAGCAAGAGACTAGCGGGGACTCCGATAGTCTTC
.	.	TRBV21-1	TRBJ2-7	CASSNIQGQGDEQYF	TGTGCCAGCAGCAATATCCAGGGACAGGGGGACGAGCAGTACTTC
TRBD2	.	TRBV9	TRBJ2-3	CASSTTPSGGAFTDTQYF	TGTGCCAGCAGCACGACCCCTAGCGGGGGGGCTTTCACAGATACGCAGTATTTT
.	.	TRBV15	TRBJ1-3	CATSRDWGGSGTGNTIYF	TGTGCCACCAGCAGAGATTGGGGTGGGAGTGGTACCGGAAACACCATATATTTT
TRBD1	.	TRBV15	TRBJ2-7	CATSRDKWSDRGLEQYF	TGTGCCACCAGCAGAGATAAGTGGTCGGACAGGGGGTTGGAGCAGTACTTC
TRBD2	once	TRBV10-3	TRBJ2-1	CAISDGRAGGIEQFF	TGTGCCATCAGTGATGGGAGAGCGGGAGGAATTGAGCAGTTCTTC
TRBD2	.	TRBV5-1	TRBJ2-3	CASSPGLAGVVTQYF	TGCGCCAGCAGCCCCGGACTAGCGGGAGTTGTTACGCAGTATTTT
.	.	TRBV28	TRBJ1-2	CASSKTGGRYGYTF	TGTGCCAGCAGTAAAACAGGTGGGAGGTATGGCTACACCTTC
TRBD1	.	TRBV30	TRBJ1-1	CAWSTRDRGLLNTEAFF	TGTGCCTGGAGTACGAGGGACAGGGGGTTATTAAACACTGAAGCTTTCTTT
.	.	TRBV18	TRBJ1-5	CASSPTGGHQPQHF	TGTGCCAGCTCCCCTACCGGAGGGCATCAGCCCCAGCATTTT
TRBD2	.	TRBV2	TRBJ2-4	CASSRLAGGKNIQYF	TGTGCCAGCAGTAGACTAGCGGGCGGGAAAAACATTCAGTACTTC
.	few	TRBV7-2	TRBJ1-4	CASSLDLREKLFF	TGTGCCAGCAGCCTAGACCTTCGGGAAAAACTGTTTTTT
.	.	TRBV6-2/TRBV6-3	TRBJ2-1	CASSYSNGDEQFF	TGTGCCAGCAGTTACTCGAACGGGGATGAGCAGTTCTTC